This T cell receptor (beta chain) was captured by sequencing in a study of identical twins. Whole-study findings and limits: The same donors were not followed; conclusions instead depended on cross-sectional statistical analysis.

On this clonotype itself: The antigen remains unidentified.

TCRdb called the 5' RACE reads again in MiXCR, with one record for every CDR3 protein. The sample includes some 210,000 distinct CDR3 sequences, less than 20% of them seen just once. With 4 bases clipped from V and 8 bases from J, the junction kept 11 bases outside the gene matches. The CDR3 contains 15 residues. CDR1 is LGHNA, CDR2 YSLEER, per germline. The data also belong to a second study, concerning T cells expressing NK-cell markers.

The rearrangement uses TRBV4-3 and TRBJ1-2, with 9 nucleotides matching TRBD1. This sequence was found in a woman between 18 and 29 years old in good health. Material for sequencing was CD8+ T cells sorted from blood. In DNA, the CDR3 is TGCGCCAGCAGCCCGGGACAGGGCTCACCCTCAGGCTACACCTTC. Translated, it gives CASSPGQGSPSGYTF.